One sample yielded the 7 T cell receptor beta chains listed below, sequenced in a study of T cell repertoires in cytomegalovirus infection. TCRdb re-called the reads through MiXCR, storing one row per CDR3 protein. The table records about 830,000 distinct CDR3 sequences, about 30% of them present only once. No antigen has been assigned to these receptors. The starting material was cultured CD8+ T cells from PBMCs, obtained from culture after CMV antigen stimulation. These TCRs come from a human donor in good health (CMV status not recorded). Some clones in this sample may be carry-over from other donors' samples.

This clonotype was recorded many times. The chain combines TRBV7-2 with TRBJ2-1; D gene uncertain. CDR3 length: 13 amino acids. The ends were cut back, 0 bases at V and 7 bases at J, with 7 bases in the middle. Germline lookup yields CDR1 SGHTA and CDR2 FQGNSA. The CDR3 DNA reads TGTGCCAGCAGCTTAGCTCCCCATAATGAGCAGTTCTTC. Its translation is CASSLAPHNEQFF.

The chain couples TRBV7-6 to TRBJ2-7; D might be TRBD2 (5 bases). CDR1 and CDR2 from the germline V gene are SGHVS and FNYEAQ. The CDR3 has 14 residues. The CDR3 sequence is CARATRIVFYEQYV. CDR3 nucleotide sequence: TGTGCTAGGGCAACTAGAATCGTGTTCTACGAGCAGTACGTC.

The chain links TRBV9 to TRBJ2-5; 9 nucleotides line up with TRBD2. The junction had 17 bases not matched to a gene; V was cut back by 0 bases and J by 5 bases. This CDR3 spans 19 amino acids. CDR1 is SGDLS and CDR2 is YYNGEE in the germline V gene. The CDR3 nucleotides read TGTGCCAGCAGCGTAGACGCTTCACCACAGACTAGCGGCGAGGAGACCCAGTACTTC. As protein: CASSVDASPQTSGEETQYF.

This clonotype has only one observation. This chain joins TRBV12-3 or TRBV12-4 and TRBJ1-2; no reliable D call. The CDR3 runs to 11 residues. Trimming cost V 6 bases and J 8 bases, with 10 bases left between them. CDR3 sequence reads: CASSPTSGYTF. CDR3 coding DNA: TGTGCCAGCAGCCCGACATCCGGCTACACCTTC.

CDR3 sequence (DNA): TGTGCCAGCAGTTTAAACCTTAAAAACATTCAGTACTTC. This gives the protein CASSLNLKNIQYF. This chain connects TRBV27 to TRBJ2-4; no definite D call. Germline values: CDR1 MNHEY, CDR2 SMNVEV (reference sequence). Trimming stripped 2 bases from V and 4 bases from J, with 6 bases between. There are 13 residues in the CDR3.

This clonotype has just a few counts. This chain uses TRBV10-1 with TRBJ2-7; TRBD1 might be the D (5 bases). There are 13 residues in the CDR3. Germline CDR1 and CDR2: WNHNN and SYGVQD (reference sequence). V shed 0 bases and J shed 5 bases, with 8 bases lying between them. The CDR3, as DNA: TGCGCCAGCAGTGAGTCGCCAGGGAACGAGCAGTACTTC. It codes for CASSESPGNEQYF.

CDR3 sequence (DNA): TGTGCCAGCAGCCAGGGGAGTGTCTCCTACGAGCAGTACTTC. Protein sequence: CASSQGSVSYEQYF. V and J are TRBV5-8 and TRBJ2-7; weak D call: TRBD1 (6 bases). The length of the CDR3 is 14 residues. CDR1 and CDR2 from the germline V gene are SGHTS and YDEGEE. The germline V and J ends were trimmed by 4 bases and 0 bases, with 11 bases remaining between them.